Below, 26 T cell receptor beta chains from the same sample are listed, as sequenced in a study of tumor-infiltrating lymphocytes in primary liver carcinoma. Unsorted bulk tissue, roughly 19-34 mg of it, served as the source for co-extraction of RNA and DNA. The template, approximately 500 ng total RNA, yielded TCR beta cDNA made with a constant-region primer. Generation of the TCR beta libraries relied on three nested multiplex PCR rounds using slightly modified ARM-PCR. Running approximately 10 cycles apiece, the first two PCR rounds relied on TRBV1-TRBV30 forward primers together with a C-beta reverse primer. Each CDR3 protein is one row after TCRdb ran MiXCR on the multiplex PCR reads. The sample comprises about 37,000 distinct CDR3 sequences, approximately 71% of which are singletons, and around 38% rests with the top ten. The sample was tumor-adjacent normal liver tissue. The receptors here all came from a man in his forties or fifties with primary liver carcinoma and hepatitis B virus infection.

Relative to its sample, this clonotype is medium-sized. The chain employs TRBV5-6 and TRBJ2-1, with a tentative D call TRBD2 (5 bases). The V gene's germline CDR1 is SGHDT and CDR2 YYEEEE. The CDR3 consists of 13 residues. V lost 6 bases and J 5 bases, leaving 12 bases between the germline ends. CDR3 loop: CASTGGPNNEQFF. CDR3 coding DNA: TGTGCCAGCACCGGAGGACCGAACAATGAGCAGTTCTTC.

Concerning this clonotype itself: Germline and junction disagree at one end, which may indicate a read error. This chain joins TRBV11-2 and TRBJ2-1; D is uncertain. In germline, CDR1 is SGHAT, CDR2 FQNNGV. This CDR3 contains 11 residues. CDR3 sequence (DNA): TGTACCAGCAGTCTATACAATGAGCTGTTCTTC. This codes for CTSSLYNELFF. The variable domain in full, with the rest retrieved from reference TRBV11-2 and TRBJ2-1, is EAGVAQSPRYKIIEKRQSVAFWCNPISGHATLYWYQQILGQGPKLLIQFQNNGVVDDSQLPKDRFSAERLKGVDSTLKIQPAKLEDSAVYLCTSSLYNELFFGPGTRLTVL.

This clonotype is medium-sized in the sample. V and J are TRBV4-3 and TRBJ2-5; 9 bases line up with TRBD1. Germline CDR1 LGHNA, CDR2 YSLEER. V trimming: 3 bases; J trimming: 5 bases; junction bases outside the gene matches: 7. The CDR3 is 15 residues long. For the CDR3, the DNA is TGCGCCAGCAGCCATCGGGGACAGGGTGAGGAGACCCAGTACTTC. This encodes CASSHRGQGEETQYF.

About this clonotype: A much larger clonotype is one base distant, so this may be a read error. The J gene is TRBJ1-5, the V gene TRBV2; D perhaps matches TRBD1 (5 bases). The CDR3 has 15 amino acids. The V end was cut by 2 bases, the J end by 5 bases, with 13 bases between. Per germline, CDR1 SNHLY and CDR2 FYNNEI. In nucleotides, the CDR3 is TGTGCCAGCAGTGAATGGCAGGGATACTATCAGCCCCAGCATTTT. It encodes CASSEWQGYYQPQHF.

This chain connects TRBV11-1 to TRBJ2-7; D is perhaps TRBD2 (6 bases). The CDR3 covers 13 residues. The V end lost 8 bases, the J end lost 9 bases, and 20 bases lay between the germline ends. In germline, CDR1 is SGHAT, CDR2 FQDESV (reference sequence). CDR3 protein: CASGGKRSYWQYF. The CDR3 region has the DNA TGTGCCAGCGGAGGGAAGCGATCCTACTGGCAGTACTTC.

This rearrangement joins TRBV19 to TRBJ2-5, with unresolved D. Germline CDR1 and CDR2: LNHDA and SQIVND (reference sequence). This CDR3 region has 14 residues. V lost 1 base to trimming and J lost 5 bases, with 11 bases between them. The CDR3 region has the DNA TGTGCCAGTAGTATAGGTGGCATATCTGAGACCCAGTACTTC. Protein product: CASSIGGISETQYF.

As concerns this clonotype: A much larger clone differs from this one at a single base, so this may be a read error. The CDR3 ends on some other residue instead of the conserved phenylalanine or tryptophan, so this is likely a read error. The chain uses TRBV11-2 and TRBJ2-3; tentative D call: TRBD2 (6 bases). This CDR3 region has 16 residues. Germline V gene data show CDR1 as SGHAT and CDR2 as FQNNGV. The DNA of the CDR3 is TGTACCAGCAGCTCAACTACTAGCCCGGGTAGAGATACGCAGTATCTT. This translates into CTSSSTTSPGRDTQYL.

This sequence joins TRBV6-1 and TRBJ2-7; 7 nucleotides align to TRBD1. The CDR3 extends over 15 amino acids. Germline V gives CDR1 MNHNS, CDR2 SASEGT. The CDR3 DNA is TGTGCTCACGGAAGACCCTGGGACAGCTCCTACGAGCAGTACTTC. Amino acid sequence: CAHGRPWDSSYEQYF.

As DNA, the CDR3 is TGTGCCAGCGGCCTCCCCTGGGCGTTGGAGACCCAGTACTTC. It specifies CASGLPWALETQYF. The rearrangement joins TRBV28 to TRBJ2-5, with no clear D. Germline assignment: CDR1 MDHEN and CDR2 SYDVKM. The CDR3 consists of 14 residues. Trimming removed 8 bases from V and 5 bases from J, with 18 bases in between. Complete variable domain (other parts from reference TRBV28 and TRBJ2-5): DVKVTQSSRYLVKRTGEKVFLECVQDMDHENMFWYRQDPGLGLRLIYFSYDVKMKEKGDIPEGYSVSREKKERFSLILESASTNQTSMYLCASGLPWALETQYFGPGTRLLVL.

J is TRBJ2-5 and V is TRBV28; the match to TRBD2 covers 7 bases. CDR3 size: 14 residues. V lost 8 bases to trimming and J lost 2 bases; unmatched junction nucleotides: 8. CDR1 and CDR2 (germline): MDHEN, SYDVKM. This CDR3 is CASRSGAEQETQYF. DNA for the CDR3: TGTGCCAGCCGGAGCGGGGCTGAGCAAGAGACCCAGTACTTC.

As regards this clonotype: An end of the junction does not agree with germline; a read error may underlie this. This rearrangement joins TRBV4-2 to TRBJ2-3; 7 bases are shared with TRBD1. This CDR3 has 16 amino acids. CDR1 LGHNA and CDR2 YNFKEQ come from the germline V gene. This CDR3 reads CVSSQETTGITDTQYF. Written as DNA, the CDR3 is TGTGTCAGCAGCCAAGAGACGACAGGGATCACAGATACGCAGTATTTT.

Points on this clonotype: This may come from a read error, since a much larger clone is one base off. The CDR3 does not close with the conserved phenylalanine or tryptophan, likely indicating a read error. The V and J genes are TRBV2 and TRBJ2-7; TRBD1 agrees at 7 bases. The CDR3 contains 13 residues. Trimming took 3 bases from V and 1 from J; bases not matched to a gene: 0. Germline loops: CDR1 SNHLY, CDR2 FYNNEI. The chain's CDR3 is CASSETGSYEQYL. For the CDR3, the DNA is TGTGCCAGCAGTGAGACAGGGTCCTACGAGCAGTACTTA.

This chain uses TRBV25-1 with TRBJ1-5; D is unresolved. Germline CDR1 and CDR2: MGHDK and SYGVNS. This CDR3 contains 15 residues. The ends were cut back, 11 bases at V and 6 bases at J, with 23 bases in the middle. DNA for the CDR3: TGTGCCTGCATTACTCGGGAGAAAGGGAGTCAGCCCCAGCATTTT. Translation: CACITREKGSQPQHF.

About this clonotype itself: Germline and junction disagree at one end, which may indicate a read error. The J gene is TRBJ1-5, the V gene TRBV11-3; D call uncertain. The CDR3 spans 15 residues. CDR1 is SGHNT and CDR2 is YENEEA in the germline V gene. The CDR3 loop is CASSLGLEVAQPRHF. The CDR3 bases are TGTGCCAGCAGCTTAGGTCTGGAGGTGGCTCAGCCCCGGCATTTT.

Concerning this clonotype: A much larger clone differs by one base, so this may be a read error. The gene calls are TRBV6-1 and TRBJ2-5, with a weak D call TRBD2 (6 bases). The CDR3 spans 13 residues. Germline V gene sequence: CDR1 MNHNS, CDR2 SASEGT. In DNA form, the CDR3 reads TGTGTCAGCAGCCGAGTATCGTGGGAGGCCCAGTACTTC. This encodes CVSSRVSWEAQYF.

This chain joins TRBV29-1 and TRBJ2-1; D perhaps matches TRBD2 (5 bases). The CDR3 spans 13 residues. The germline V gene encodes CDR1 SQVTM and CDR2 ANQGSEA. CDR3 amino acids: CNSGNSNCNEQFF. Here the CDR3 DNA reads TGCAACTCCGGGAATAGCAACTGCAATGAGCAGTTCTTC.

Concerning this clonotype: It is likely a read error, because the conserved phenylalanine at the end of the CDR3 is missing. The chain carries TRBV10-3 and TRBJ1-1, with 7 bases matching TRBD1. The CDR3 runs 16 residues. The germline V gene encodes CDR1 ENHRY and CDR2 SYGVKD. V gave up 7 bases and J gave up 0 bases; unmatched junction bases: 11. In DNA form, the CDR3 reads TGTGCCATCATGGGGAGGTCACAGGGGTTGAACACTGAAGCTTTCGTT. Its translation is CAIMGRSQGLNTEAFV.

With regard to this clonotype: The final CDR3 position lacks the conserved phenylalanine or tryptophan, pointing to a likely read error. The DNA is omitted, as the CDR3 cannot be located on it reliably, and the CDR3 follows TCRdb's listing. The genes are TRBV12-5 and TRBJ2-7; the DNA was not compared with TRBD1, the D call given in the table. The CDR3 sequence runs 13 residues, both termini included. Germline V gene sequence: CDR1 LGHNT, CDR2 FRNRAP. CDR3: CASEGTGSYVRYL.

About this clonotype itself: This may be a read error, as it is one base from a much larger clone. CDR3 coding DNA: TGTGTCAGCAGTGAATATAAGTCGGCAGCGGGATGTGAGCAGTACTTC. It is translated as CVSSEYKSAAGCEQYF. The J gene is TRBJ2-7, the V gene TRBV25-1; TRBD2 agrees at 7 bases. Germline lookup yields CDR1 MGHDK and CDR2 SYGVNS. The CDR3 sequence is 16 residues long.

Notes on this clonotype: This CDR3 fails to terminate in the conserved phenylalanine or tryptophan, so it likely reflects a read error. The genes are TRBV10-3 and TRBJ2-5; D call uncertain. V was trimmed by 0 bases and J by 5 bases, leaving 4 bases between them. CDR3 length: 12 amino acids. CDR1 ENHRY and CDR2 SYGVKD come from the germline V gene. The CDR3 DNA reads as TGTGCCATCAGTGAGTCCGGGGAGACCCAGTACTTG. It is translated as CAISESGETQYL.

The CDR3 coding sequence is TGTGCCAGCACCCCGGGGGGACAGACAAACTATGAGCAGTACTTC. Its translation is CASTPGGQTNYEQYF. This rearrangement joins TRBV11-1 to TRBJ2-7; D may match TRBD1 or TRBD2 (7 bases each). CDR3 length: 15 amino acids. Per the germline V gene, CDR1 is SGHAT and CDR2 is FQDESV (reference sequence). Trimming shortened V by 7 bases and J by 7 bases, and 23 bases separated the two germline ends.

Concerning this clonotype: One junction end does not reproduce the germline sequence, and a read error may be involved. In DNA, the CDR3 is TGTGCCAGGAGTGCAGGTGAAGGGCAGGGGCCTAACACTGAAGCTTTCTTT. Translation: CARSAGEGQGPNTEAFF. V usage is TRBV6-1 and J usage is TRBJ1-1, with D perhaps matching TRBD1 (6 bases). Germline assignment: CDR1 MNHNS and CDR2 SASEGT. This CDR3 comprises 17 residues.

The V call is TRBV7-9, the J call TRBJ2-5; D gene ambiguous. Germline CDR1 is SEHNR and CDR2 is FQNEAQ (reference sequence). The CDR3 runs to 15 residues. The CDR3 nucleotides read TGTACCAACAGCTTGGGAATGGGGTTCCAAGAGACCCAGTACTTC. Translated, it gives CTNSLGMGFQETQYF.

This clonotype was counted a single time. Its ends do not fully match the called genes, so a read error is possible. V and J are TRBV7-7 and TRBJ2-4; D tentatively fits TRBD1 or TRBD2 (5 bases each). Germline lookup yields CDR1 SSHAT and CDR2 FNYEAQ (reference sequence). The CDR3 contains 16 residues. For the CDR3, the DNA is TGTGCTAGCAGCTTAGGTCCCAGGGAGGCCAAAAACATTCAGTACTTC. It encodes CASSLGPREAKNIQYF. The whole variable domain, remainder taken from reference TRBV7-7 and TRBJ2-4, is GAGVSQSPRYKVTKRGQDVTLRCDPISSHATLYWYQQALGQGPEFLTYFNYEAQPDKSGLPSDRFSAERPEGSISTLTIQRTEQRDSAMYRCASSLGPREAKNIQYFGAGTRLSVL.

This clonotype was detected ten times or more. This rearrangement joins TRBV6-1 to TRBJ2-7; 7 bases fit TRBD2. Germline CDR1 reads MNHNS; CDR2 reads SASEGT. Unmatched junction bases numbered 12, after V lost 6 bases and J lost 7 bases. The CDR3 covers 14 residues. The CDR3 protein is CASSSGLEGGEQYF. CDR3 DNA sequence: TGTGCCAGCAGCTCGGGACTGGAGGGAGGGGAGCAGTACTTC.

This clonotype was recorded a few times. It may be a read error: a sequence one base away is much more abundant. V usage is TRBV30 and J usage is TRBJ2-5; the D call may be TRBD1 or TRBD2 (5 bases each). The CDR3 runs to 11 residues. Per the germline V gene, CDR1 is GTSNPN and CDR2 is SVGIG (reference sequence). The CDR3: CVSGRQETQYF. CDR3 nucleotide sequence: TGTGTCTCGGGACGGCAAGAGACCCAGTACTTC.